The 8 T cell receptor beta chains listed next were all sequenced from one sample in a study of beta chain features in type 1 diabetes. As every portion of the isolated RNA was reverse transcribed, the sequencing read expressed TCRB transcripts. The method was immunoSEQ multiplex PCR; TCRdb's version includes in-frame clones alone and lacks a portion of them. This sample has roughly 230,000 clones; 9.6% occur once, and the top ten carry under 0.035%. The sequenced material came from naive CD4+ T cells from blood. These receptors originate from a young woman in good health.

This clone was counted a few times. The rearrangement joins TRBV5-6 to TRBJ1-1, with TRBD1 matching over 11 bases. Trimming took 3 bases from V and 7 from J; bases not matched to a gene: 8. CDR3 size: 15 residues. CDR1 and CDR2 (germline): SGHDT, YYEEEE. CDR3 DNA sequence: TGTGCCAGCAGCTCGCCGGGACAGGGGGATCTTGAAGCTTTCTTT. Its protein is CASSSPGQGDLEAFF.

This clone was seen a few times. This chain connects TRBV5-1 to TRBJ2-1; 12 bases agree with TRBD2. Germline V lookup: CDR1 SGHRS, CDR2 YFSETQ. The CDR3 has 16 amino acids. Trimming removed 4 bases from V and 9 bases from J; junction bases left unmatched: 11. The CDR3 sequence is CASSPRTSGKGSEQFF. CDR3 DNA sequence: TGCGCCAGCAGCCCCCGGACTAGCGGGAAAGGGTCTGAGCAGTTCTTC.

This clone appeared a few times. The J gene is TRBJ2-3, the V gene TRBV11-2, with TRBD1 matching over 7 bases. The CDR3 totals 14 residues. J lost 4 bases, V lost 6 bases, and 7 bases had no gene match. Germline V gene lookup returns CDR1 SGHAT and CDR2 FQNNGV. The DNA for the CDR3 is TGTGCCAGCAGTTCCGGGACAGCAGCAGATACGCAGTATTTT. Protein sequence: CASSSGTAADTQYF.

This clone occurred a few times. V gene TRBV30 combines with J gene TRBJ1-4; D remains ambiguous. There are 13 residues in the CDR3. CDR1 is GTSNPN, CDR2 SVGIG, per germline (reference sequence). V was trimmed by 5 bases and J by 7 bases, leaving 14 bases between them. CDR3: CAWGTYEGEKLFF. The CDR3 DNA reads TGTGCCTGGGGAACATATGAGGGTGAAAAACTGTTTTTT.

The chain joins TRBV19 to TRBJ2-5, with 7 nucleotides matching TRBD1. Germline V gene data show CDR1 as LNHDA and CDR2 as SQIVND (reference sequence). This CDR3 region has 14 residues. V shed 5 bases and J 1 base; nucleotides not matched to a gene: 4. The CDR3 loop is CASSSGGVQETQYF. CDR3 in DNA: TGTGCCAGTAGTTCAGGGGGTGTCCAAGAGACCCAGTACTTC.

This clone was recorded a few times. The chain combines TRBV11-2 with TRBJ2-3; 9 nucleotides match TRBD2. V lost 2 bases, J lost 1 base, and 4 bases stayed unmatched. Germline lookup yields CDR1 SGHAT and CDR2 FQNNGV. The CDR3 sequence is 16 residues long. The CDR3 protein is CASSLRSSGGTDTQYF. CDR3 DNA sequence: TGTGCCAGCAGCTTAAGGTCTAGCGGGGGCACAGATACGCAGTATTTT. The entire variable domain, with the rest obtained from reference TRBV11-2 and TRBJ2-3, is as follows: EAGVAQSPRYKIIEKRQSVAFWCNPISGHATLYWYQQILGQGPKLLIQFQNNGVVDDSQLPKDRFSAERLKGVDSTLKIQPAKLEDSAVYLCASSLRSSGGTDTQYFGPGTRLTVL.

This clone has only a few counts. The gene calls are TRBV11-2 and TRBJ1-1, with D possibly matching TRBD1 (5 bases). CDR1 is SGHAT and CDR2 is FQNNGV in the germline V gene. V lost 2 bases and J 8 bases, leaving 6 bases between the germline ends. CDR3 length: 11 amino acids. The CDR3 here is CASSLRTEAFF. CDR3 bases: TGTGCCAGCAGCTTAAGGACAGAAGCTTTCTTT. Full variable domain (rest looked up from reference TRBV11-2 and TRBJ1-1): EAGVAQSPRYKIIEKRQSVAFWCNPISGHATLYWYQQILGQGPKLLIQFQNNGVVDDSQLPKDRFSAERLKGVDSTLKIQPAKLEDSAVYLCASSLRTEAFFGQGTRLTVV.

V gene TRBV29-1 combines with J gene TRBJ2-1; 8 positions match TRBD2. This CDR3 contains 14 residues. CDR1 and CDR2 (germline): SQVTM, ANQGSEA. J lost 2 bases, V lost 7 bases, and 7 bases had no gene match. CDR3 protein: CSGSGKRTYNEQFF. The CDR3 DNA sequence: TGCAGCGGTAGCGGGAAGAGGACCTACAATGAGCAGTTCTTC.